This T cell receptor (beta chain) came from a study of blood T cell repertoires in COVID-19. The V gene's germline CDR1 is SGHTS and CDR2 YDEGEE. V was cut by 0 bases and J by 4 bases, with 10 bases left in between. The CDR3 consists of 15 residues. Using immunoSEQ multiplex PCR, the repertoire was profiled, and TCRdb retains in-frame clones only, with some absent. The sample lists about 52,000 clones, approximately 85% seen once, with 26% in the top ten. Sequences were obtained from peripheral blood. The rearrangement uses TRBV5-8 and TRBJ2-2; D is unclear. This sequence was found in a woman older than 75 with COVID-19, enrolled during active disease. CDR3 region: CASSLARGGTGELFF. The CDR3 nucleotides read TGTGCCAGCAGCTTGGCGAGAGGTGGCACCGGGGAGCTGTTTTTT.